A single TCR beta chain is shown here with its context. Its antigen remains unidentified. Some clones are missing from TCRdb's copy, which holds only in-frame ones; the method was immunoSEQ multiplex PCR. The data contain roughly 120,000 clones, about nine tenths of them singletons. The CDR3 extends over 18 amino acids. V trimming: 1 base; J trimming: 3 bases; junction bases outside the gene matches: 10. Germline lookup yields CDR1 SGHVS and CDR2 FNYEAQ. The sample originates from a study of identifying expanded T cells in peripheral blood. General study points: Across healthy donors, higher total template counts meant significantly greater approximately two-week count variance.

This TCR came from a person aged 18 to 75 in good health. The sequencing sample was made of blood. The genes are TRBV7-6 and TRBJ2-1; TRBD2 agrees at 9 bases. DNA of the CDR3: TGTGCCAGCAGCTTAGTGCCTGCTAGCGGGATCAGCTACAATGAGCAGTTCTTC. The encoded protein is CASSLVPASGISYNEQFF. The whole variable domain, remainder taken from reference TRBV7-6 and TRBJ2-1, is GAGVSQSPRYKVTKRGQDVALRCDPISGHVSLYWYRQALGQGPEFLTYFNYEAQQDKSGLPNDRFSAERPEGSISTLTIQRTEQRDSAMYRCASSLVPASGISYNEQFFGPGTRLTVL.